This paragraph covers one T cell receptor beta chain sequence. Its antigen is still unknown. No qualities accompany the bases; no much larger clone lies one base away. These reads were obtained on an Illumina NovaSeq 6000. TCRalpha and TCRbeta cDNA libraries were constructed by 5'RACE with constant-segment primers, with sample barcodes and unique molecular identifiers being introduced. RNA was extracted from every sample with Trizol reagent. Libraries were amplified in two PCR steps, with a second sample barcode and Illumina TruSeq adapters added in the second step. Sequencing of the libraries was done on an Illumina NovaSeq, producing 2 x 150 bp paired-end reads. The authors processed their data as follows. With migec v1.2.7, reads were demultiplexed and then collapsed into UMI-guided consensus sequences. Using mixcr v2.1.11, the UMI consensuses were aligned to TRA and TRB V and J templates and assembled into clonotypes. Expanded or contracted clonotypes were those called significant by both edgeR and NoisET, with noise models trained on biological replicates. edgeR calls used a false discovery rate-adjusted p below 0.01 and a log2 fold-change threshold of 1. As an exploratory analysis of dynamics, max-normalized trajectories of the 1000 most abundant clonotypes were examined with PCA combined with hierarchical clustering. Each responding clone was given a CD4 or CD8 phenotype based on the CD4+ and CD8+ repertoires, which had been sequenced separately. TCRdb reanalyzed the raw reads on its own, using fastp at Q25 for trimming and MiXCR for clone calling, and kept in-frame beta chains. Merged by CDR3 protein, the rows form single entries marked with the most common genes and DNA. The V and J calls were determined by TCRdb, not by the authors. The sample table shows 470,000 or so distinct CDR3 sequences, and around 27% are seen once. 9.5% to 15% of the sample comes from the top ten.

These data are taken from a study of T-cell memory formation after mild COVID-19 (TCRdb year 2021). For the wider study: TCR sequence clusters from the two donors were largely donor specific. T-cell clones expanding and contracting after mild COVID-19 in a couple of donors were tracked by longitudinal TCRalpha and TCRbeta repertoire sequencing. The cohort was made up of two young adult volunteers, one female and one male, who were previously healthy. Overall study outcomes, separate from this receptor: SARS-CoV-2 specificity was not confirmed for the second-wave clones peaking on day 37. Some responding clones were detected in pre-infection memory, suggesting pre-existing cross-reactive memory T cells joined the SARS-CoV-2 response. Only a couple of mild cases were covered in the study, and larger cohorts including severe cases with pre-infection samples were considered necessary. Contracting CD4+ clones were located mainly in the CM and EM memory subsets, whereas CD8+ clones were found to be enriched in EMRA. Balanced CD4/CD8 phenotypes were observed for clones contracting from day 15 to 85, whereas a bias towards CD4+ was observed for a second wave of clones expanding from day 15 to 37.

The CDR3 starts with the cysteine, ends with the phenylalanine, and has 12 residues. The DNA shown is the 36-base CDR3, in frame from base 1. CDR1 and CDR2 are drawn from the germline V gene (reference sequence): SGHKS, YYEKEE. V is shortened by 2 bases, J by 4 bases, and the region joining them spans 3 bases. Ficoll-Paque density gradient centrifugation was used to isolate PBMCs. This receptor chain uses TRBV5-5 and TRBJ1-4; the D gene is not confidently resolved. What was sequenced was PBMCs or a T cell subset sorted from them (not recorded which). The source is an adult woman who had mild COVID-19 (a few samples of this study predate the infection). The sample titles of this study are shuffled in the database, so cell type and time point are left out; the donor was told from shared clones. The sequenced DNA is TGTGCCAGCAGCTTCCATAATGAAAAACTGTTTTTT. Its amino acids are CASSFHNEKLFF.